The 5 T cell receptor beta chains below all came from one sample that was sequenced in a study of blood T cell repertoires in COVID-19. The protocol was immunoSEQ multiplex PCR, while the TCRdb copy is restricted to in-frame clones and leaves out a portion. The table shows about 110,000 clones, with 60% to 85% occurring only once. The sequenced sample consisted of peripheral blood. These receptors were collected from a human donor in a cohort sampled during active or convalescent COVID-19.

The V and J genes are TRBV5-1 and TRBJ2-1; TRBD2 matches 11 bases. The CDR3 totals 17 residues. V trimming: 0 bases; J trimming: 3 bases; junction bases outside the gene matches: 5. CDR1 and CDR2 from the germline V gene are SGHRS and YFSETQ. The CDR3 region has the DNA TGCGCCAGCAGCTTGGAGCTGGGGACTAGCGGCTACAATGAGCAGTTCTTC. Translated: CASSLELGTSGYNEQFF.

A note on this clone: A far bigger clonotype differs at one base, so this is likely a read error. The chain joins TRBV7-2 to TRBJ1-6; 8 bases map to TRBD1. CDR1 SGHTA and CDR2 FQGNSA come from the germline V gene. V lost 3 bases to trimming and J lost 10 bases; unmatched junction nucleotides: 8. This CDR3 spans 15 amino acids. The CDR3 loop reads CASSFETGAYSPLHF. CDR3 nucleotides: TGTGCCAGCAGCTTTGAGACAGGGGCGTACTCACCCCTCCACTTT. The full variable domain, its missing parts supplied by reference TRBV7-2 and TRBJ1-6, is GAGVSQSPSNKVTEKGKDVELRCDPISGHTALYWYRQSLGQGLEFLIYFQGNSAPDKSGLPSDRFSAERTGGSVSTLTIQRTQQEDSAVYLCASSFETGAYSPLHFGNGTRLTVT.

This sequence joins TRBV30 and TRBJ1-5; D not resolved. The CDR3 runs to 14 residues. Trimming removed 2 bases from V and 5 bases from J, with 13 bases in between. Germline V gives CDR1 GTSNPN, CDR2 SVGIG (reference sequence). CDR3 sequence (DNA): TGTGCCTGGAGTCTCCGGCAGGACTATCAGCCCCAGCATTTT. This gives the protein CAWSLRQDYQPQHF.

V usage is TRBV19 and J usage is TRBJ1-1, with TRBD1 identical over 7 bases. Germline-derived CDR1 and CDR2 are LNHDA and SQIVND (reference sequence). CDR3 size: 14 residues. V was clipped by 5 bases and J by 5 bases; unmatched bases: 8. DNA of the CDR3: TGTGCCAGTAGTTTACAGGGGTGGTGGACTGAAGCTTTCTTT. Its translation is CASSLQGWWTEAFF.

V usage is TRBV15 and J usage is TRBJ2-4; D ambiguous. V was clipped by 4 bases and J by 8 bases, with 15 bases between them. The germline V gene has CDR1 LNHNV and CDR2 YYDKDF (reference sequence). The CDR3 contains 14 residues. Here the CDR3 DNA reads TGTGCCACCAGCACCCCCTACGCCCGGGACATTCAGTACTTC. Protein: CATSTPYARDIQYF.